This T cell receptor beta chain came from a study of blood T cell repertoires in COVID-19. This clone has just one count. This CDR3 contains 11 residues. The junction had 3 bases not matched to a gene; V was cut back by 8 bases and J by 5 bases. The germline gives CDR1 MDHEN, CDR2 SYDVKM. Only in-frame clones appear in the TCRdb table, and some are missing; sequencing was by immunoSEQ multiplex PCR. The data show under 200,000 clones, approximately 82% seen once. Recruits, aged roughly 18 to 89 years, lived in 20 to 30 US areas. The receptor was derived from a man in his sixties who had recovered from COVID-19. The specimen was PBMCs or T cells enriched from blood (not recorded which). This chain joins TRBV28 and TRBJ2-7; 7 nucleotides agree with TRBD2. CDR3 DNA sequence: TGTGCCAGCCTGGGGGGGAACGAGCAGTACTTC. Translation: CASLGGNEQYF.